The clone carrying this T cell receptor beta chain was seen a handful of times. Antigen specificity is unknown. J gave up 11 bases and V 6 bases, and 10 bases lay outside the gene matches. Per germline, CDR1 MNHNS and CDR2 SASEGT. CDR3 size: 14 residues. This entry is derived from a study of cytomegalovirus exposure and HLA in healthy donors. The donors were in the roughly 130-subject validation cohort, distinct from the approximately 700-subject first cohort. TCRdb's copy holds only in-frame clones and misses some; the assay was immunoSEQ multiplex PCR. The repertoire consists of around 140,000 clones, with about 88% occurring once and the leading ten covering more than 1%. The study's findings and limits: As confirmed in vitro, three CMV-associated chains were specific for CMV antigens. Per published reports, the classifier diagnosed cytomegalovirus status with high specificity and sensitivity.

The sequenced sample consisted of PBMCs. V and J are TRBV6-1 and TRBJ2-7; the match to TRBD2 covers 13 bases. The TCR was taken from a woman aged 18-30 years in good health and CMV-seronegative. The CDR3 loop reads CASRPGLAGMRKYF. The CDR3 coding sequence is TGTGCCAGCAGACCGGGACTAGCGGGGATGAGGAAGTACTTC.